The 18 T cell receptor beta chains reported below all come from one sample, sequenced in a study of T cell responses to AZD1222 COVID-19 vaccine. Data came from immunoSEQ multiplex PCR; TCRdb stores just in-frame clones and leaves some out. This sample has some 150,000 clones, with 90% to 95% found just once. Specimen: peripheral blood, collected on day 0 of AZD1222 vaccination. The receptors come from an adult in good health.

The rearrangement joins TRBV6-4 to TRBJ1-6; D not certain. Germline V gene lookup returns CDR1 MRHNA and CDR2 SNTAGT. The CDR3 is 15 amino acids. The V and J ends lost 2 bases and 6 bases respectively, with 11 bases between them. CDR3 nucleotide sequence: TGTGCCAGCAGTGACCGTGGGGAGGGTAATTCACCCCTCCACTTT. Amino acid sequence: CASSDRGEGNSPLHF.

The V and J genes are TRBV7-3 and TRBJ1-2; a weak D match, TRBD1 (5 bases). Trimming stripped 5 bases from V and 1 base from J, with 8 bases between. The CDR3 is made up of 13 amino acids. Germline V gene data show CDR1 as SGHTA and CDR2 as FQGTGA. The CDR3, as DNA: TGTGCCAGCAGCCCTGACAGTAACTATGGCTACACCTTC. Its protein product is CASSPDSNYGYTF.

The V and J genes are TRBV7-2 and TRBJ1-2; D is uncertain. CDR1 SGHTA and CDR2 FQGNSA come from the germline V gene. The CDR3 has 14 residues. Trimming cost V 5 bases and J 1 base, with 11 bases left between them. The CDR3 is CASSLQRGNYGYTF. In DNA, the CDR3 is TGTGCCAGCAGCCTACAACGGGGTAACTATGGCTACACCTTC.

This chain links TRBV3-1 (or the pseudogene TRBV3-2) with TRBJ1-5; perhaps TRBD1 as D (5 bases). The CDR3 has 16 residues. Germline V gene data show CDR1 as LGHDT and CDR2 as YNNKEL (reference sequence). Trimming left V 1 base short and J 2 bases short, with 12 bases between. The CDR3 DNA is TGTGCCAGCAGCCAAGTATTCCAGGGTGGCAATCAGCCCCAGCATTTT. This translates into CASSQVFQGGNQPQHF.

This chain uses TRBV7-9 with TRBJ2-5; the D gene is possibly TRBD1 (6 bases). This CDR3 spans 14 amino acids. Trimming cost V 4 bases and J 5 bases, with 14 bases left between them. Germline V CDR1 and CDR2: SEHNR, FQNEAQ (reference sequence). CDR3 DNA: TGTGCCAGCAGCTATAACAGGGATGGGGAGACCCAGTACTTC. This translates into CASSYNRDGETQYF. The full variable domain, its missing parts supplied by reference TRBV7-9 and TRBJ2-5, is DTGVSQNPRHKITKRGQNVTFRCDPISEHNRLYWYRQTLGQGPEFLTYFQNEAQLEKSRLLSDRFSAERPKGSFSTLEIQRTEQGDSAMYLCASSYNRDGETQYFGPGTRLLVL.

The V call is TRBV18, the J call TRBJ2-3, with no clear D. The CDR3 has 15 amino acids. CDR1 and CDR2 (germline): KGHSH, LQKENI. The V end was cut by 3 bases, the J end by 1 base, with 11 bases between. CDR3 bases: TGTGCCAGCTCACCGGTAATTTTGGGCACAGATACGCAGTATTTT. As protein: CASSPVILGTDTQYF.

The chain employs TRBV7-3 and TRBJ1-6, with D possibly TRBD1 on 5 matching bases. CDR3 length: 17 amino acids. Germline values: CDR1 SGHTA, CDR2 FQGTGA. V was clipped by 7 bases and J by 7 bases, with 23 bases between them. The chain's CDR3 is CASIRYTVGVRNSPLHF. The CDR3 DNA reads TGTGCCAGCATCCGTTATACGGTGGGGGTCCGCAATTCACCCCTCCACTTT.

The V gene is TRBV9, the J gene TRBJ2-5, with unresolved D. Germline V lookup: CDR1 SGDLS, CDR2 YYNGEE. V dropped 2 bases and J dropped 4 bases, with 9 bases sitting between them. This CDR3 contains 13 residues. In nucleotides, the CDR3 is TGTGCCAGCAGCGTTGGCGTAGCAGAGACCCAGTACTTC. This encodes CASSVGVAETQYF.

The V call is TRBV6-2 or TRBV6-3, the J call TRBJ1-1, with 8 positions matching TRBD1. This CDR3 comprises 16 residues. Germline V gives CDR1 MNHEY, CDR2 SVGEGT. Losses at the gene ends were 2 bases for V and 5 bases for J; bases not matched to a gene: 10. The DNA of the CDR3 is TGTGCCAGCAGTTACGAACAGTCCTGGGACAGGACTGAAGCTTTCTTT. Its protein is CASSYEQSWDRTEAFF.

The rearrangement uses TRBV4-3 and TRBJ2-1, with TRBD2 identical over 7 bases. J was trimmed by 8 bases and V by 4 bases; bases with no gene match: 11. Germline V gene data show CDR1 as LGHNA and CDR2 as YSLEER. The CDR3 is made up of 15 amino acids. CDR3 nucleotides: TGCGCCAGCAGCCTAGGAGCGGGACCGTATGATGAGCAGTTCTTC. Amino acids: CASSLGAGPYDEQFF.

The CDR3 DNA sequence: TGTGCCAGCAGGAACTCTGGGGCCAACGTCCTGACTTTC. Translation gives CASRNSGANVLTF. The chain recombines TRBV28 with TRBJ2-6; no clear D. Trimming took 6 bases from V and 0 from J, leaving 3 bases between them. The CDR3 length is 13 residues. Germline CDR1 reads MDHEN; CDR2 reads SYDVKM. The full variable domain, its missing parts supplied by reference TRBV28 and TRBJ2-6, is DVKVTQSSRYLVKRTGEKVFLECVQDMDHENMFWYRQDPGLGLRLIYFSYDVKMKEKGDIPEGYSVSREKKERFSLILESASTNQTSMYLCASRNSGANVLTFGAGSRLTVL.

The J gene is TRBJ1-6, the V gene TRBV5-4, with TRBD1 matching over 7 bases. CDR3 length: 13 amino acids. The germline V gene encodes CDR1 SGHNT and CDR2 YYREEE (reference sequence). Trimming took 4 bases from V and 8 from J; bases not matched to a gene: 3. The CDR3 DNA sequence: TGTGCCAGCAGCGGGGACAGTGATTCACCCCTCCACTTT. Encoded protein: CASSGDSDSPLHF.

The chain joins TRBV6-5 to TRBJ1-5; D possibly corresponds to TRBD1 (5 bases). The V and J ends lost 0 bases and 4 bases respectively, with 7 bases between them. In germline, CDR1 is MNHEY, CDR2 SVGAGI. This CDR3 region has 14 residues. CDR3 in amino acids: CASSYSGGNQPQHF. CDR3 sequence (DNA): TGTGCCAGCAGTTACTCGGGGGGAAATCAGCCCCAGCATTTT.

This chain uses TRBV28 with TRBJ1-4, with D unresolved. The germline gives CDR1 MDHEN, CDR2 SYDVKM. The V gene lost 3 bases and the J gene lost 7 bases, with 12 bases spanning the gap. CDR3 size: 14 residues. CDR3 amino acids: CASSFALGTEKLFF. The CDR3 nucleotides read TGTGCCAGCAGTTTTGCGTTGGGAACTGAAAAACTGTTTTTT.

This clone was seen a handful of times. The rearrangement uses TRBV7-3 and TRBJ1-1; D gene uncertain. Germline V gene lookup returns CDR1 SGHTA and CDR2 FQGTGA. This CDR3 has 15 residues. The V gene lost 0 bases and the J gene lost 9 bases, with 17 bases spanning the gap. This CDR3 reads CASSLTLTGSEKAFF. The CDR3 DNA reads as TGTGCCAGCAGCTTAACGTTAACGGGGTCTGAAAAAGCTTTCTTT.

This rearrangement joins TRBV11-3 to TRBJ2-3; no reliable D call. Per germline, CDR1 SGHNT and CDR2 YENEEA. CDR3 length: 13 residues. Trimming removed 1 base from V and 6 bases from J, with 8 bases in between. CDR3 sequence reads: CASSLGRRDTQYF. In DNA form, the CDR3 reads TGTGCCAGCAGCTTAGGACGACGCGATACGCAGTATTTT.

The rearrangement links TRBV7-9 to TRBJ2-2; 9 positions agree with TRBD2. The germline V gene encodes CDR1 SEHNR and CDR2 FQNEAQ (reference sequence). V lost 6 bases and J lost 3; bases outside the gene matches: 5. The CDR3 has 15 residues. The CDR3 DNA follows: TGTGCCAGCAGGCTAGCGGGGATAGACACCGGGGAGCTGTTTTTT. Protein product: CASRLAGIDTGELFF.

This chain connects TRBV7-9 to TRBJ1-1, with a tentative D call TRBD1 (5 bases). Trimming removed 5 bases from V and 8 bases from J, with 18 bases in between. The CDR3 extends over 14 amino acids. Germline values: CDR1 SEHNR, CDR2 FQNEAQ (reference sequence). The CDR3 sequence: CASSLEYGGQEAFF. The CDR3 region has the DNA TGTGCCAGCAGCCTAGAATATGGAGGACAAGAAGCTTTCTTT.